This T cell receptor beta chain was captured in a study of cytomegalovirus exposure and HLA in healthy donors. This clone was counted only a few times. The PCR had 60 Vbeta and 13 Jbeta primers. The method was immunoSEQ multiplex PCR; TCRdb's version includes in-frame clones alone and lacks a portion of them. The table shows over 65,000 clones, with roughly 80% occurring only once. V was clipped by 0 bases and J by 3 bases, with 9 bases between them. This CDR3 has 16 amino acids. CDR1 is PRHDT, CDR2 FYEKMQ, per germline (reference sequence). The V gene is TRBV13, the J gene TRBJ1-6, with D uncertain. The TCR sequence derives from a human donor in good health. The sequencing sample was made of PBMCs. CDR3 protein: CASSLGTANYNSPLHF. DNA of the CDR3: TGTGCCAGCAGCTTAGGAACAGCTAACTATAATTCACCCCTCCACTTT.